Described below is a single TCR beta chain sequence and its context. Described time point: patch test 1, 2 weeks after DPC sensitization. This sample's treatment: therapeutic diphenylcyclopropenone sensitization with weekly scalp DPC. The germline V gene encodes CDR1 MNHEY and CDR2 SMNVEV (reference sequence). CDR3 length equals 13 residues. Trimming removed 7 bases from V and 4 bases from J, with 13 bases in between. This sample stems from a study of human T cells and chemical hapten exposure. The authors' processing: From approximately 20,000 to 700,000 TCRs were found per sample, with a median of about 96,000. TCRdb re-called the RACE reads through MiXCR, storing one row per CDR3 protein. The V and J calls here are based on TCRdb, not the publication. The sample lists 380,000 or so distinct CDR3 sequences, more than 4.5% occurring once.

This chain connects TRBV27 to TRBJ2-5; tentatively, D is TRBD1 (6 bases). This receptor was identified in a woman in her fifties or sixties with alopecia areata. Some clones in this sample may be carry-over from other donors' samples. This material consisted of whole blood, taken in connection with sensitization to the hapten diphenylcyclopropenone (DPC). The CDR3 DNA reads TGTGCCAGCAAAGATACAGGGCGAGAGACCCAGTACTTC. Protein sequence: CASKDTGRETQYF.